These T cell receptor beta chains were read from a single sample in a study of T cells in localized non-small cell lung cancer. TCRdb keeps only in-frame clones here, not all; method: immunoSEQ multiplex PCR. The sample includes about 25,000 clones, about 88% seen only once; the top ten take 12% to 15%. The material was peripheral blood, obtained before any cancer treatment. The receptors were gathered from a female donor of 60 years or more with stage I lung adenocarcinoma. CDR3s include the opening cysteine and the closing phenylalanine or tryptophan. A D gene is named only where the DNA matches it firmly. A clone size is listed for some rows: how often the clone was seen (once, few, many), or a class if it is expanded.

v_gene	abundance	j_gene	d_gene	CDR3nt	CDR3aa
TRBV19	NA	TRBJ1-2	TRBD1	TGTGCCAGTAGGGACAGGGGGACCTATCCCTATGGCTACACCTTC	CASRDRGTYPYGYTF
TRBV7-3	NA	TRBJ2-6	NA	TGTGCCAGCAGCTTAAAAACAGGGTCCGGGGCCAACGTCCTGACTTTC	CASSLKTGSGANVLTF
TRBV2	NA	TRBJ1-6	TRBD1	TGTGCCAGGGGACAGGGACAAGATTCACCCCTCCACTTT	CARGQGQDSPLHF
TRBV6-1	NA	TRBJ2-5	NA	TGTGCCAGCAGTGAAATGCGGCAGGGCTTAAGAGAGACCCAGTACTTC	CASSEMRQGLRETQYF
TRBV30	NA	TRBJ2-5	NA	TGTGCCTGGAGTGTAAGGGAGACCCAGTACTTC	CAWSVRETQYF
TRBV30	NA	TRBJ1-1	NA	TGTGCCTGGAAAATAGGGGGGAACACTGAAGCTTTCTTT	CAWKIGGNTEAFF
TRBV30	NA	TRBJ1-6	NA	TGTGCCTGGAGCCCCTTGAATTCACCCCTCCACTTT	CAWSPLNSPLHF
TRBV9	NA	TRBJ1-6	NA	TGTGCCAGCAGCGTAGGACCGAGCTCCTATAATTCACCCCTCCACTTT	CASSVGPSSYNSPLHF
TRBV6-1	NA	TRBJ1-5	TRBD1	TGTGCCAGCAGTGTGGGGACAGGGTACAATCAGCCCCAGCATTTT	CASSVGTGYNQPQHF
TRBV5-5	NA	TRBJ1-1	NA	TGTGCCAGCAGCGACCACACGGCAAACACTGAAGCTTTCTTT	CASSDHTANTEAFF
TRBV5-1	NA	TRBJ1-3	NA	TGCGCCAGCAGCTTGGAGCCCGCTGCTTCTGGAAACACCATATATTTT	CASSLEPAASGNTIYF
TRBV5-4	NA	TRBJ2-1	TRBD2	TGTGCCAGCAGCTTGGGGGGACTAGCGGGAGCGTCGGATGAGCAGTTCTTC	CASSLGGLAGASDEQFF
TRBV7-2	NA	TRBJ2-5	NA	TGTGCCAGCAGCTCGAAGGGACCAGTCCGTTACTTC	CASSSKGPVRYF
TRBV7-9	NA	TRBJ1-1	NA	TGTGCCAGCAGCGCAAGTCTGGGGGCGATTACTGAAGCTTTCTTT	CASSASLGAITEAFF
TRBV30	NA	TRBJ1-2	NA	TGTGCCTGCGTGGGCAGCTCTAACTATGGCTACACCTTC	CACVGSSNYGYTF
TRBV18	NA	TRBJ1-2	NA	TGTGCCAGCTCGCCCGGCCCTAATGCGGATGGCTACACCTTC	CASSPGPNADGYTF
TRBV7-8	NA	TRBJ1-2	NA	TGTGCCAGCAGCGCGGGCCTCTATGGCTACACCTTC	CASSAGLYGYTF
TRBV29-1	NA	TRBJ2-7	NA	TGCAGCGTTGAAGACCCAGGGGACGAGCAGTACTTC	CSVEDPGDEQYF
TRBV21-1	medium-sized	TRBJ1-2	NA	TGTGCCAGCATCCGGGACAGGGGGCTTGACTATGGCTACACCTTC	CASIRDRGLDYGYTF
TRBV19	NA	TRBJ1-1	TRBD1	TGTGCCAGTATAGTGGACAGGGCGGGTAACACTGAAGCTTTCTTT	CASIVDRAGNTEAFF
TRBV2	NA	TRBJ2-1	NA	TGTGCCAGCAGACAGGGTCTCGCCAATGAGCAGTTCTTC	CASRQGLANEQFF
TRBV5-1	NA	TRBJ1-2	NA	TGCGCCAGCAGCAAGGACGGCTTAGCTAACTATGGCTACACCTTC	CASSKDGLANYGYTF
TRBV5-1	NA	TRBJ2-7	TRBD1	TGCGCCAGCAGCTCGCTTCCGGGACAGGGGGGGCAGTACTTC	CASSSLPGQGGQYF
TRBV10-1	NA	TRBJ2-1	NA	TGCGCCAGCAGTGAGCCGCACCACCGGGCGGGCCTTTCGAACAATGAGCAGTTCTTC	CASSEPHHRAGLSNNEQFF
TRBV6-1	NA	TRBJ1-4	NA	TGTGCCAGCAGTGAACCGGGGGCGACCTTTGGGGAAAAACTGTTTTTT	CASSEPGATFGEKLFF
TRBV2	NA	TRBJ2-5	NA	TGTGCCAGCAGCTATGGAGGGACCCAGTACTTC	CASSYGGTQYF
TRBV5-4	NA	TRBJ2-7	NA	TGTGCCAGCAGCTCCCAGGGCTCGCTCTCTGGTGAGCAGTACTTC	CASSSQGSLSGEQYF
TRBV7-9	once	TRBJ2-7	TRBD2	TGTGCCAGCAGCTTAGGGACGGGACTAGCCAAGGGGGAGCAGTACTTC	CASSLGTGLAKGEQYF
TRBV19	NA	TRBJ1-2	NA	TGTGCCAGTAATCCCCAGGGGTTTGGCTACACCTTC	CASNPQGFGYTF
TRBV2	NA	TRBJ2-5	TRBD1	TGTGCCAGCAGGTCCGGGACAGGGGCCGGGGGGACCCAGTACTTC	CASRSGTGAGGTQYF
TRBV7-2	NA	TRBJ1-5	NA	TGTGCCAGCAGCTTAGGCATATTTAATCAGCCCCAGCATTTT	CASSLGIFNQPQHF
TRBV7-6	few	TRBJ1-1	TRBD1	TGTGCCAGCAGCTTAGTCTATACCAGGACAGGGAAGGGGAACACTGAAGCTTTCTTT	CASSLVYTRTGKGNTEAFF
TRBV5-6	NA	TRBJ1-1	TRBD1	TGTGCCAGCAGCTCGGACAGGTCTTACACTGAAGCTTTCTTT	CASSSDRSYTEAFF
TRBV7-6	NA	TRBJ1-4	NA	TGTGCCAGCAGCCCGGGGGTGGGAGTAGAAACTAATGAAAAACTGTTTTTT	CASSPGVGVETNEKLFF
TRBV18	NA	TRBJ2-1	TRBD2	TGTGCCAGCTCACTTAGGACCCCGGGACTAGCGGGAGGCCTCAATGAGCAGTTCTTC	CASSLRTPGLAGGLNEQFF
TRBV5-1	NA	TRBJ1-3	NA	TGCGCCAGCAGCTTGATTTCCATGGACCAAGGCAGCACCATATATTTT	CASSLISMDQGSTIYF
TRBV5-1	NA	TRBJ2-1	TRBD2	TGCGCCAGCAGCTTGAAATCTAGCGGGGCGACCTACAATGAGCAGTTCTTC	CASSLKSSGATYNEQFF
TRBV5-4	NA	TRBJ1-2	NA	TGTGCCAGCAGCTTGGGACAGCCTATAAACTATGGCTACACCTTC	CASSLGQPINYGYTF
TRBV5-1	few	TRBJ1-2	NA	TGCGCCAGCAGAGAGACCTCTTCGGACTATGGCTACACCTTC	CASRETSSDYGYTF
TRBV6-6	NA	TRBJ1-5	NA	TGTGCCAGCAGTTACGAGGGGAGGGTCGCTCAGCCCCAGCATTTT	CASSYEGRVAQPQHF
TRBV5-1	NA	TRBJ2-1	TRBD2	TGCGCCAGCAGCGTTCTTTTACTAGCGGGAGGGAATGAGCAGTTCTTC	CASSVLLLAGGNEQFF
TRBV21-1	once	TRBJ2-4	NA	TGTGCCAGCAGTAGATTCAGGCAGGGAAACATTCAGTACTTC	CASSRFRQGNIQYF
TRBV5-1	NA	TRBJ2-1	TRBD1	TGCGCCAGCAGCGGACTGACAGGGGGCTCCTACAATGAGCAGTTCTTC	CASSGLTGGSYNEQFF